This is a list of T cell receptor beta chains from one sample in a study of cytomegalovirus exposure and HLA in healthy donors. TCRdb keeps only in-frame clones here, not all; method: immunoSEQ multiplex PCR. The sample holds some 110,000 clones, around two thirds seen once. Source material: PBMCs. Source of these receptors: a woman aged 40 to 50 in good health and CMV-seropositive. CDR3s include the opening cysteine and the closing phenylalanine or tryptophan. Fields, in order: CDR3 length, V gene, D gene, clone size, J gene, CDR3 protein, CDR3 DNA. A D gene is named only where the DNA matches it firmly. Clone size is not always given. Where it is, it says once, few, many or a class for expanded clones.

cdr3_length: 14
v_call: TRBV2
d_call: TRBD2
clone_size: .
j_call: TRBJ2-7
cdr3_aa: CASRRGLAGIEQYF
cdr3_nt: TGTGCCAGCAGAAGGGGACTAGCGGGGATCGAGCAGTACTTC

cdr3_length: 14
v_call: TRBV11-2
d_call: .
clone_size: .
j_call: TRBJ1-1
cdr3_aa: CASSLRARDTEAFF
cdr3_nt: TGTGCCAGCAGCTTGAGGGCGCGGGACACTGAAGCTTTCTTT

cdr3_length: 16
v_call: TRBV18
d_call: .
clone_size: .
j_call: TRBJ2-7
cdr3_aa: CASSRQGGADQYEQYF
cdr3_nt: TGTGCCAGCTCACGTCAAGGGGGAGCAGATCAATACGAGCAGTACTTC

cdr3_length: 14
v_call: TRBV5-4
d_call: TRBD2
clone_size: .
j_call: TRBJ2-5
cdr3_aa: CASSLAGVAETQYF
cdr3_nt: TGTGCCAGCAGCTTAGCGGGAGTGGCGGAGACCCAGTACTTC

cdr3_length: 13
v_call: TRBV7-2
d_call: TRBD2
clone_size: .
j_call: TRBJ2-7
cdr3_aa: CASRSGGAGEQYF
cdr3_nt: TGTGCCAGCAGGAGCGGGGGGGCAGGCGAGCAGTACTTC

cdr3_length: 13
v_call: TRBV6-6
d_call: .
clone_size: few
j_call: TRBJ2-1
cdr3_aa: CASWTGAYNEQFF
cdr3_nt: TGTGCCAGCTGGACGGGGGCCTACAATGAGCAGTTCTTC

cdr3_length: 15
v_call: TRBV6-5
d_call: .
clone_size: .
j_call: TRBJ2-1
cdr3_aa: CASSIGGAPYNEQFF
cdr3_nt: TGTGCCAGCTCCATAGGGGGGGCGCCCTACAATGAGCAGTTCTTC

cdr3_length: 14
v_call: TRBV6-5
d_call: .
clone_size: .
j_call: TRBJ1-2
cdr3_aa: CSSSSPGTAGGYTF
cdr3_nt: TGTTCCAGCAGTTCCCCGGGAACAGCGGGCGGCTACACCTTC

cdr3_length: 14
v_call: TRBV19
d_call: .
clone_size: .
j_call: TRBJ2-2
cdr3_aa: CASNKQANTGELFF
cdr3_nt: TGTGCCAGTAATAAACAGGCGAACACCGGGGAGCTGTTTTTT

cdr3_length: 15
v_call: TRBV27
d_call: TRBD1
clone_size: .
j_call: TRBJ2-5
cdr3_aa: CASSDLKGGAETQYF
cdr3_nt: TGTGCCAGCAGTGACTTGAAAGGGGGCGCGGAGACCCAGTACTTC

cdr3_length: 19
v_call: TRBV19
d_call: TRBD1
clone_size: few
j_call: TRBJ1-5
cdr3_aa: CASSIRTGDSSRSNQPQHF
cdr3_nt: TGTGCCAGTAGTATACGGACAGGGGATAGTTCGCGGAGCAATCAGCCCCAGCATTTT

cdr3_length: 19
v_call: TRBV7-3
d_call: TRBD2
clone_size: few
j_call: TRBJ2-1
cdr3_aa: CASSLPSGASGSPYNEQFF
cdr3_nt: TGTGCCAGCAGCTTACCCTCTGGGGCTAGCGGGAGCCCCTACAATGAGCAGTTCTTC

cdr3_length: 15
v_call: TRBV6-1
d_call: TRBD2
clone_size: .
j_call: TRBJ2-1
cdr3_aa: CASSETSGEYNEQFF
cdr3_nt: TGTGCCAGCAGCGAGACTAGCGGGGAGTACAATGAGCAGTTCTTC

cdr3_length: 13
v_call: TRBV15
d_call: .
clone_size: .
j_call: TRBJ1-4
cdr3_aa: CATSRGQTEKLFF
cdr3_nt: TGTGCCACCAGCAGAGGACAGACTGAAAAACTGTTTTTT

cdr3_length: 15
v_call: TRBV6-5
d_call: .
clone_size: .
j_call: TRBJ2-3
cdr3_aa: CASSPQGGRTDTQYF
cdr3_nt: TGTGCCAGCAGTCCTCAGGGGGGTCGCACAGATACGCAGTATTTT

cdr3_length: 15
v_call: TRBV18
d_call: TRBD1
clone_size: .
j_call: TRBJ1-1
cdr3_aa: CASQGTGQTNTEAFF
cdr3_nt: TGTGCCAGCCAAGGGACAGGTCAAACGAACACTGAAGCTTTCTTT

cdr3_length: 16
v_call: TRBV5-1
d_call: TRBD2
clone_size: .
j_call: TRBJ2-3
cdr3_aa: CASSLEAGGRTDTQYF
cdr3_nt: TGCGCCAGCAGCTTGGAAGCGGGGGGTCGCACAGATACGCAGTATTTT

cdr3_length: 18
v_call: TRBV9
d_call: TRBD1
clone_size: .
j_call: TRBJ1-2
cdr3_aa: CASSAPRTGGINYYGYTF
cdr3_nt: TGTGCCAGCAGCGCCCCTCGGACAGGGGGCATTAACTACTATGGCTACACCTTC

cdr3_length: 13
v_call: TRBV10-1
d_call: .
clone_size: once
j_call: TRBJ2-5
cdr3_aa: CASSGQVKETQYF
cdr3_nt: TGCGCCAGCAGTGGTCAGGTGAAAGAGACCCAGTACTTC

cdr3_length: 12
v_call: TRBV28
d_call: .
clone_size: .
j_call: TRBJ1-1
cdr3_aa: CASSLDGRGAFF
cdr3_nt: TGTGCCAGCAGTCTCGACGGTCGAGGGGCTTTCTTT

cdr3_length: 12
v_call: TRBV5-3
d_call: .
clone_size: .
j_call: TRBJ1-2
cdr3_aa: CARPHRNYGYPF
cdr3_nt: TGTGCCAGACCTCATCGAAACTATGGCTACCCCTTC

cdr3_length: 14
v_call: TRBV14
d_call: .
clone_size: .
j_call: TRBJ2-5
cdr3_aa: CASSRNLAGETQYF
cdr3_nt: TGTGCCAGCAGCCGGAATCTAGCAGGAGAGACCCAGTACTTC

cdr3_length: 14
v_call: TRBV19
d_call: .
clone_size: .
j_call: TRBJ1-5
cdr3_aa: CASSNRGRDQPQHF
cdr3_nt: TGTGCCAGTAGTAACCGGGGAAGGGATCAGCCCCAGCATTTT

cdr3_length: 13
v_call: TRBV6-5
d_call: TRBD1
clone_size: .
j_call: TRBJ2-1
cdr3_aa: CASSYFGTGHQFF
cdr3_nt: TGTGCCAGCAGTTACTTTGGGACAGGGCATCAGTTCTTC

cdr3_length: 16
v_call: TRBV7-8
d_call: .
clone_size: .
j_call: TRBJ1-5
cdr3_aa: CASSLAFAGSNQPQHF
cdr3_nt: TGTGCCAGCAGCTTAGCTTTTGCAGGGAGCAATCAGCCCCAGCATTTT

cdr3_length: 13
v_call: TRBV7-9
d_call: TRBD1
clone_size: few
j_call: TRBJ1-1
cdr3_aa: CASSLDRGAEAFF
cdr3_nt: TGTGCCAGCAGCTTAGACAGGGGCGCTGAAGCTTTCTTT